A selection of T cell receptor beta chains follows, all from one sample in a study of memory CD4+ T cells and cytomegalovirus serostatus. The protocol was immunoSEQ multiplex PCR, while the TCRdb copy is restricted to in-frame clones and leaves out a portion. The sample contains fewer than 50,000 clones, roughly 78% of which appear only once. Input material: memory CD4+ T cells from blood. Receptor source: an adult in good health and CMV-seropositive. Each CDR3 is given with its conserved first and last residue. The order of the fields is clone size, D gene, J gene, V gene, CDR3 protein. A D gene is named only where the DNA matches it firmly. The size entry is marked missing in some rows and otherwise reads once, few, many or a size class.

abundance: -; d_gene: -; j_gene: TRBJ2-4; v_gene: TRBV20-1; CDR3aa: CSALRVNIQYF
abundance: -; d_gene: -; j_gene: TRBJ2-7; v_gene: TRBV6-6; CDR3aa: CASSTRRDSYEQYF
abundance: -; d_gene: -; j_gene: TRBJ1-5; v_gene: TRBV7-8; CDR3aa: CASSSSGLYSNQPQHF
abundance: -; d_gene: -; j_gene: TRBJ1-1; v_gene: TRBV2; CDR3aa: CASSASGGNTEAFF
abundance: -; d_gene: -; j_gene: TRBJ1-2; v_gene: TRBV19; CDR3aa: CASSTSGPSNYGYTF
abundance: -; d_gene: -; j_gene: TRBJ2-7; v_gene: TRBV6-5; CDR3aa: CASSPTGPGPYEQYF
abundance: -; d_gene: -; j_gene: TRBJ2-5; v_gene: TRBV10-3; CDR3aa: CAISESRAGRETQYF
abundance: once; d_gene: TRBD1; j_gene: TRBJ1-2; v_gene: TRBV20-1; CDR3aa: CSYDRAGGYTF
abundance: -; d_gene: TRBD1; j_gene: TRBJ2-7; v_gene: TRBV5-6; CDR3aa: CASSSWTGGWSEQYF
abundance: once; d_gene: -; j_gene: TRBJ2-2; v_gene: TRBV7-2; CDR3aa: CASSLGLSNTGELFF
abundance: -; d_gene: TRBD2; j_gene: TRBJ2-5; v_gene: TRBV6-1; CDR3aa: CASSFARGYQETQYF
abundance: -; d_gene: -; j_gene: TRBJ1-2; v_gene: TRBV6-1; CDR3aa: CASSSTQGSREGYTF
abundance: -; d_gene: -; j_gene: TRBJ1-1; v_gene: TRBV5-4; CDR3aa: CASSLTPNTEAFF
abundance: -; d_gene: -; j_gene: TRBJ2-7; v_gene: TRBV27; CDR3aa: CASSSLSTRLYEQYF
abundance: -; d_gene: TRBD1; j_gene: TRBJ1-5; v_gene: TRBV6-4; CDR3aa: CASSDSMRDRVTFSNQPQHF
abundance: -; d_gene: TRBD1; j_gene: TRBJ1-5; v_gene: TRBV28; CDR3aa: CASSLRGGGRSQPQHF
abundance: once; d_gene: TRBD2; j_gene: TRBJ2-1; v_gene: TRBV28; CDR3aa: CASSKPGLAGKEQFF
abundance: -; d_gene: -; j_gene: TRBJ1-5; v_gene: TRBV19; CDR3aa: CASNGARYTPQHF
abundance: -; d_gene: -; j_gene: TRBJ2-5; v_gene: TRBV5-8; CDR3aa: CASSLGQLETQYF
abundance: -; d_gene: -; j_gene: TRBJ2-7; v_gene: TRBV7-6; CDR3aa: CASSLRSPGPTISYEQYF
abundance: once; d_gene: TRBD2; j_gene: TRBJ2-1; v_gene: TRBV9; CDR3aa: CARLAGGPTFYNEQFF
abundance: -; d_gene: -; j_gene: TRBJ2-1; v_gene: TRBV4-1; CDR3aa: CASSPNPRIDEQFF
abundance: -; d_gene: TRBD1; j_gene: TRBJ2-7; v_gene: TRBV5-4; CDR3aa: CASIPDRGREQYF
abundance: -; d_gene: -; j_gene: TRBJ1-2; v_gene: TRBV9; CDR3aa: CASSQEGGYGYTF
abundance: -; d_gene: TRBD1; j_gene: TRBJ1-6; v_gene: TRBV6-5; CDR3aa: CASRVRTGALHF
abundance: -; d_gene: -; j_gene: TRBJ2-7; v_gene: TRBV14; CDR3aa: CASSQGWGEQYF
abundance: -; d_gene: -; j_gene: TRBJ1-4; v_gene: TRBV28; CDR3aa: CASSRTSGEKLFF
abundance: -; d_gene: -; j_gene: TRBJ2-1; v_gene: TRBV7-2; CDR3aa: CASSAQYGDEQFF
abundance: -; d_gene: -; j_gene: TRBJ1-5; v_gene: TRBV19; CDR3aa: CASSMIEGSSGPQHF
abundance: -; d_gene: -; j_gene: TRBJ2-2; v_gene: TRBV5-6; CDR3aa: CASSGRNTGELFF
abundance: few; d_gene: TRBD1; j_gene: TRBJ1-1; v_gene: TRBV28; CDR3aa: CASSPGQGWGRTEAFF
abundance: -; d_gene: -; j_gene: TRBJ2-5; v_gene: TRBV5-1; CDR3aa: CASSRGFGQETQYF
abundance: -; d_gene: -; j_gene: TRBJ2-1; v_gene: TRBV6-6; CDR3aa: CASRNNEQFF
abundance: few; d_gene: -; j_gene: TRBJ1-5; v_gene: TRBV28; CDR3aa: CASSFGGGGAQPQHF
abundance: -; d_gene: TRBD1; j_gene: TRBJ1-2; v_gene: TRBV19; CDR3aa: CASSPGQGAIAYGYTF
abundance: -; d_gene: -; j_gene: TRBJ1-4; v_gene: TRBV6-5; CDR3aa: CASSSVVGTNEKLFF
abundance: -; d_gene: TRBD1; j_gene: TRBJ2-7; v_gene: TRBV6-1; CDR3aa: CASSEVWDRDEQYF
abundance: -; d_gene: -; j_gene: TRBJ1-3; v_gene: TRBV9; CDR3aa: CASSVVGDSDTIYF
abundance: -; d_gene: TRBD1; j_gene: TRBJ2-2; v_gene: TRBV4-2; CDR3aa: CASSQDRVDRGTGELFF
abundance: -; d_gene: TRBD1; j_gene: TRBJ1-2; v_gene: TRBV7-2; CDR3aa: CASSFGTGYFYGYTF
abundance: -; d_gene: -; j_gene: TRBJ1-1; v_gene: TRBV5-1; CDR3aa: CASSLGTSNTEAFF
abundance: -; d_gene: TRBD1; j_gene: TRBJ2-5; v_gene: TRBV11-1; CDR3aa: CASSLGGQVGGETQYF
abundance: -; d_gene: -; j_gene: TRBJ2-2; v_gene: TRBV6-4; CDR3aa: CASRPEYNSGELFF
abundance: -; d_gene: -; j_gene: TRBJ2-3; v_gene: TRBV7-1; CDR3aa: CASSPWGTTDTQYF
abundance: -; d_gene: -; j_gene: TRBJ1-2; v_gene: TRBV7-2; CDR3aa: CASSLGPEYGYTF
abundance: -; d_gene: TRBD1; j_gene: TRBJ2-1; v_gene: TRBV5-1; CDR3aa: CASSLQGAVNEQFF
abundance: -; d_gene: -; j_gene: TRBJ2-2; v_gene: TRBV14; CDR3aa: CASSPLKGSNTGELFF
abundance: -; d_gene: TRBD1; j_gene: TRBJ1-4; v_gene: TRBV11-1; CDR3aa: CASSTGTGVNEKLFF
abundance: -; d_gene: -; j_gene: TRBJ1-2; v_gene: TRBV5-1; CDR3aa: CASSLEGGRNGYTF
abundance: -; d_gene: TRBD2; j_gene: TRBJ2-7; v_gene: TRBV6-5; CDR3aa: CASSGRAYEQYF
abundance: -; d_gene: -; j_gene: TRBJ1-4; v_gene: TRBV15; CDR3aa: CATSRGQANEKLFF
abundance: once; d_gene: -; j_gene: TRBJ1-2; v_gene: TRBV4-3; CDR3aa: CASSQEREWAGDGYTF
abundance: -; d_gene: TRBD2; j_gene: TRBJ2-1; v_gene: TRBV30; CDR3aa: CAWSTGGLAGDYNEQFF